Sequencing of this TCR beta chain was carried out in a study of radiation and T cells in renal cell carcinoma. Remarks on this clone: Its antigen remains unknown.

Time point specified: blood 4 weeks post-SBRT, at nephrectomy. The treatment was: 15 Gy SBRT to primary tumor, nephrectomy 4 weeks later. Nephrectomy followed 15 Gy stereotactic body radiation by 4 weeks. Blood was sampled at baseline, 2 weeks and 4 weeks after SBRT. This renal cell carcinoma was of the clear cell type. The repertoire was sequenced with immunoSEQ multiplex PCR; TCRdb's copy has only in-frame clones and lacks some. The sample lists 150,000 to 200,000 clones; approximately 90% were seen once. Study-level findings and limits: Top tumor clonotypes rose in blood 2 weeks post-radiation, then contracted.

The TCR was taken from a woman aged 45-65 years with renal cell carcinoma. Sample: blood, taken from a patient whose treatment included radiotherapy and nephrectomy.

Here the CDR3 reads CASSHLAGGTDTQYF. CDR3 nucleotides: TGTGCCAGCAGCCATCTAGCGGGGGGAACAGATACGCAGTATTTT. The genes are TRBV14 and TRBJ2-3; 11 nucleotides match TRBD2. The CDR3 runs 15 residues. V lost 3 bases and J lost 3; bases outside the gene matches: 2. Germline V gene lookup returns CDR1 SGHDN and CDR2 FVKESK.